This paragraph reports one T cell receptor (beta chain). Other DNA sequences in the same sample also yield this CDR3. The data were obtained in a study of shared clonotypes between healthy human individuals. Study-wide context: The cohort had two women and three men, ages 18 to 49.

The data were produced by immunoSEQ multiplex PCR, yet TCRdb's version contains in-frame clones alone and is incomplete. This table holds 600,000 to 700,000 clones, 60% to 75% found once. Germline CDR1 reads MDHEN; CDR2 reads SYDVKM. Trimming took off 5 bases at V and 1 base at J, with 5 bases between the two ends. CDR3 length equals 12 residues. Sequencing was done on a sample of memory CD4+ T cells sorted from blood. Described subset: CD45RA-negative fraction. The chain joins TRBV28 to TRBJ1-2; D ambiguous. This receptor was obtained from a woman in her twenties or thirties in good health. DNA for the CDR3: TGTGCCAGCAGTCCGCATAACTATGGCTACACCTTC. This codes for CASSPHNYGYTF.